These 9 T cell receptor beta chains were all obtained from the same sample, sequenced in a study of cytomegalovirus exposure and HLA in healthy donors. The PCR was carried out with 60 Vbeta primers and 13 Jbeta primers. The table came from immunoSEQ multiplex PCR; TCRdb's copy has only in-frame clones and leaves some out. The sample gives 80,000 or so clones, less than 80% of which show up once; under 25% is in the top ten. Sequenced: PBMCs. These receptors originate from a young man in good health and CMV-seropositive.

This sequence joins TRBV12-5 and TRBJ2-7; TRBD1 matches at 8 bases. The trim removed 4 bases at V and 1 base at J, leaving 3 bases unmatched. The CDR3 extends over 14 amino acids. From germline, CDR1 is LGHNT and CDR2 FRNRAP. CDR3 region: CASGSDRGSYEQYF. The CDR3 DNA is TGTGCTAGTGGTTCTGACAGGGGATCCTACGAGCAGTACTTC.

The chain carries TRBV4-3 and TRBJ2-3; TRBD2 matches at 7 bases. The germline V gene has CDR1 LGHNA and CDR2 YSLEER. The ends lost 1 base at V and 5 bases at J; junction bases unmatched: 6. This CDR3 has 15 residues. CDR3 loop: CASSQGYAGVDTQYF. In DNA, the CDR3 is TGCGCCAGCAGCCAAGGCTATGCGGGAGTAGATACGCAGTATTTT.

This clone appeared once. The V and J genes are TRBV5-6 and TRBJ2-7, with 8 bases fitting TRBD1. Germline V gives CDR1 SGHDT, CDR2 YYEEEE. CDR3 length: 15 residues. The J segment lost 3 bases and the V segment lost 4 bases, leaving 9 bases of the junction unmatched. The CDR3 loop reads CASSEPGQVYYEQYF. CDR3 DNA sequence: TGTGCCAGCAGCGAGCCGGGACAGGTCTACTACGAGCAGTACTTC.

A single count supports this clone. V gene TRBV30 combines with J gene TRBJ2-2, with D hard to call. The CDR3 loop spans 14 amino acids. Trimming took off 1 base at V and 6 bases at J, with 12 bases between the two ends. The germline V gene encodes CDR1 GTSNPN and CDR2 SVGIG (reference sequence). The CDR3 region has the DNA TGTGCCTGGAGTGGAGGAGTTGAGGCCGGGGAGCTGTTTTTT. Translation: CAWSGGVEAGELFF.

This clone came up a few times. The rearrangement joins TRBV7-2 to TRBJ1-2; D might be TRBD1 (6 bases). Deletions cut 5 bases from V and 8 bases from J, with 18 bases between. Germline-derived CDR1 and CDR2 are SGHTA and FQGNSA. This CDR3 has 14 amino acids. CDR3 coding DNA: TGTGCCAGCAGCACGCCAGGGGCCTTCTGGGGCTACACCTTC. Translation: CASSTPGAFWGYTF. Filled out from reference TRBV7-2 and TRBJ1-2, the complete variable domain reads GAGVSQSPSNKVTEKGKDVELRCDPISGHTALYWYRQSLGQGLEFLIYFQGNSAPDKSGLPSDRFSAERTGGSVSTLTIQRTQQEDSAVYLCASSTPGAFWGYTFGSGTRLTVV.

The CDR3 DNA is TGTGCCAGCGCCGTGCTAGCGGGAAAGCCCGGGGAGCTGTTTTTT. It yields the protein CASAVLAGKPGELFF. The V and J genes are TRBV28 and TRBJ2-2; 9 bases align to TRBD2. The V gene end was trimmed by 8 bases and the J gene end by 6 bases; junction bases not matched to a gene: 10. The CDR3 sequence is 15 residues long. Germline V CDR1 and CDR2: MDHEN, SYDVKM.

In its sample, this clone was seen once. The V and J genes are TRBV9 and TRBJ2-5, with 7 bases fitting TRBD2. CDR1 is SGDLS, CDR2 YYNGEE, per germline. Unmatched junction bases numbered 10, after V lost 6 bases and J lost 2 bases. The CDR3 consists of 15 residues. The CDR3 DNA sequence: TGTGCCAGCACCAAGGGGAGGGAGGGACAAGAGACCCAGTACTTC. Translation: CASTKGREGQETQYF.

The genes are TRBV9 and TRBJ2-7; TRBD1 might be the D (6 bases). This CDR3 has 15 amino acids. Germline V gives CDR1 SGDLS, CDR2 YYNGEE. Trimming removed 3 bases at V and 3 bases at J, with 16 bases between. The CDR3 sequence: CASSAGGGESYEQYF. DNA for the CDR3: TGTGCCAGCAGCGCGGGTGGGGGCGAAAGCTACGAGCAGTACTTC.

This rearrangement joins TRBV15 to TRBJ2-5, with D tentatively TRBD2 (5 bases). This CDR3 is built from 14 residues. V was pared by 5 bases and J by 5 bases, with 15 bases between. The V gene's germline CDR1 is LNHNV and CDR2 YYDKDF (reference sequence). In DNA form, the CDR3 reads TGTGCCACCAGCGGAGCGGTTGTCAGGGAGACCCAGTACTTC. It encodes CATSGAVVRETQYF.